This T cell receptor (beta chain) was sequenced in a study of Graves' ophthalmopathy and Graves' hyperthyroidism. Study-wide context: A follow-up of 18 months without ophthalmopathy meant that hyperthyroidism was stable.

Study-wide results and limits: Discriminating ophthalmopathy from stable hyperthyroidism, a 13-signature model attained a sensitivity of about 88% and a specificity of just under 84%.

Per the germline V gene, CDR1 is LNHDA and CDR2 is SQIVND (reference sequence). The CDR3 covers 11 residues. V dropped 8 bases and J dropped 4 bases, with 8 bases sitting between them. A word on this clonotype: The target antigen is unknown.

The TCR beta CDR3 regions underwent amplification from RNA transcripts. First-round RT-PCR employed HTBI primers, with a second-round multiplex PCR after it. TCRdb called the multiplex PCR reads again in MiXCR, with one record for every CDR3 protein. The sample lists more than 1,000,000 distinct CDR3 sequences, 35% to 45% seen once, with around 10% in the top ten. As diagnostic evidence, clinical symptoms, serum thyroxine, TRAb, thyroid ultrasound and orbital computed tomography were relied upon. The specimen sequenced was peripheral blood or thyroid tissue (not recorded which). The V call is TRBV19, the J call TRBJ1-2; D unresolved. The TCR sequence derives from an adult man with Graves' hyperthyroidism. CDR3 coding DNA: TGTGCCAGTGCGAGTGGCTATGGCTACACCTTC. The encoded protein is CASASGYGYTF.